This entry features one T cell receptor beta chain sequence. Its antigen is still unknown. No much larger clonotype is one base removed from it; base qualities were not supplied. At the junction V is shortened by 6 bases and J by 1 base, with 10 bases in between. The CDR3 contains 13 residues, cysteine and phenylalanine counted. The CDR3 DNA has 39 bases and is translated from base 1. The germline V gene (reference sequence) sets CDR1 to SGHKS and CDR2 to YYEKEE. The sample comes from a study of blood T cell repertoires in COVID-19 (TCRdb year 2020). Regarding the study in general: Collaborator samples came from the United States, Italy and Spain and covered acute and convalescent phases of COVID-19. The material from the prospective study consisted of cDNA or gDNA derived from T cells, B-cell-depleted T cells, or PBMCs. Deeply sampled blood TCRbeta repertoires from subjects exposed to, actively infected with, or recovered from COVID-19 were included in the dataset. A freely available public database, intended as a resource for researchers studying the immune response to SARS-CoV-2, is where the repertoires were released. Samples were obtained from the ongoing ImmuneRACE study (first 160 participants) and from approximately 1,200 subjects provided by 6 global collaborators. Nearly every sample came with metadata listing a de-identified subject ID, COVID-19 status, age in years and sex. Where HLA class I and class II types were available, the types were taken from metadata supplied by the sample provider, not from assay-based typing.

A second Seattle source provided samples from volunteer blood donors who had recovered from COVID-19. The collaborating institutions used their own protocols to collect whole blood in K2EDTA tubes. For TCRbeta analysis, collaborator samples were shipped as frozen whole blood, as isolated PBMCs, or as DNA extracted from either sample type. Points the paper makes about the study in general: How much clinical and demographic metadata was included differed by source and by participant, and the metadata was provided uncurated.

TCRbeta CDR3 regions were amplified from genomic DNA by means of the immunoSEQ Assay, a bias-controlled multiplex PCR. The original methods were these. Within the assay, amplification of reference gene primers was used to estimate how many nucleated cells each sample contained. To quantify the absolute abundance of each unique TCRbeta CDR3 rearrangement, sequence reads were collapsed and filtered. For each sample, productive Simpson clonality was calculated by taking the square root of Simpson's diversity index across productive rearrangements. TCRdb re-hosts the immuneACCESS table, in-frame sequences only. Its copies lack some clones; in the studies checked, an unresolved V gene accounts for under half of them, and the cause for the rest is not known. That table supplies the V and J calls and clone size; D and trimming were determined from the DNA. The sample table shows around 250,000 clones, and under 85% are seen once. About 2% of the sample is taken by the ten largest.

The source material was peripheral blood. This sequence was found in a man younger than 45 who had recovered from COVID-19. The rearranged segments are TRBV5-5 and TRBJ1-1; matching of 5 bases hints at TRBD1 as the D gene. The DNA is TGTGCCAGCACTGAGACAGAGAACACTGAAGCTTTCTTT. Translation gives CASTETENTEAFF.